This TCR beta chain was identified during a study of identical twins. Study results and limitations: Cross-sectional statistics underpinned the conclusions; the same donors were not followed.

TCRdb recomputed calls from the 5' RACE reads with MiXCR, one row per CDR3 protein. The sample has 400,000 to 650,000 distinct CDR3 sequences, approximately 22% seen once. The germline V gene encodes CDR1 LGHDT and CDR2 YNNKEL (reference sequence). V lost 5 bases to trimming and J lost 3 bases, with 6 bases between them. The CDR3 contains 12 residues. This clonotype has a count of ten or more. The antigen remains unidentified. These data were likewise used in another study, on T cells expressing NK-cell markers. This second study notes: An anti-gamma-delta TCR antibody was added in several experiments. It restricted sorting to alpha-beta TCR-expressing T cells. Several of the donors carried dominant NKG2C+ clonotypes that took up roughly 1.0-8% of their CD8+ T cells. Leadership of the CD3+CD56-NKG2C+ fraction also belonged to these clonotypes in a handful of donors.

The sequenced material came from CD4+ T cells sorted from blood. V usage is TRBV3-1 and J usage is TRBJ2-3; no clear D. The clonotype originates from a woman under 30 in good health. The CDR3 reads CASSRETDTQYF. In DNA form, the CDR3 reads TGTGCCAGCAGCAGGGAAACAGATACGCAGTATTTT.